This TCR beta chain was retrieved from a study of T cell responses to AZD1222 COVID-19 vaccine. Assay: immunoSEQ multiplex PCR; the TCRdb copy retains only in-frame clones and omits some. Of 140,000 or so clones detected, approximately 92% appear once; the ten largest clones hold roughly 1.7%. Concerning this clone itself: Antigen: not known.

Study-wide points: Unmutated variant regions are reportedly targeted by nearly half of spike-specific TCRs. Regions 160-218 and 743-854 dominated among vaccine-associated CD4 TCRs spanning spike. None of the repertoires were sampled until the peak T cell response had passed.

V was trimmed by 9 bases and J by 5 bases, leaving 19 bases between them. The CDR3 has 15 amino acids. Germline CDR1 and CDR2: MDHEN and SYDVKM. J is TRBJ2-2 and V is TRBV28, with D uncertain. This receptor was taken from an adult in good health. The sample in question was peripheral blood, obtained on day 0 of AZD1222 vaccination. The DNA for the CDR3 is TGTGCCAGTCTGCGGCAGTCGACGCGGACCGGGGAGCTGTTTTTT. Translating gives CASLRQSTRTGELFF.